This T cell receptor (beta chain) was observed in a study of cytomegalovirus exposure and HLA in healthy donors. Overall study results and limits: Differences between HLA loci emerged in a later analysis of TCR association rates, with DRB1 most and HLA-C fewest.

Worth noting for this clone: The antigen remains undetermined.

Germline CDR1 is MNHEY and CDR2 is SMNVEV (reference sequence). The CDR3 is 14 amino acids. The junction had 10 bases not matched to a gene; V was cut back by 5 bases and J by 10 bases. Vbeta (60) and Jbeta (13) primers were used in the PCR. The repertoire was sequenced with immunoSEQ multiplex PCR; TCRdb's copy has only in-frame clones and lacks some. Of just over 200,000 clones in the sample, more than 60% were seen once. The TCR comes from a man aged 50 or older in good health and CMV-seronegative. V and J are TRBV27 and TRBJ1-1; TRBD1 aligns across 10 bases. Input material: PBMCs. The CDR3 sequence is CASSTGTGAGLAFF. As DNA, the CDR3 is TGTGCCAGCAGTACAGGGACAGGGGCGGGTTTAGCTTTCTTT.